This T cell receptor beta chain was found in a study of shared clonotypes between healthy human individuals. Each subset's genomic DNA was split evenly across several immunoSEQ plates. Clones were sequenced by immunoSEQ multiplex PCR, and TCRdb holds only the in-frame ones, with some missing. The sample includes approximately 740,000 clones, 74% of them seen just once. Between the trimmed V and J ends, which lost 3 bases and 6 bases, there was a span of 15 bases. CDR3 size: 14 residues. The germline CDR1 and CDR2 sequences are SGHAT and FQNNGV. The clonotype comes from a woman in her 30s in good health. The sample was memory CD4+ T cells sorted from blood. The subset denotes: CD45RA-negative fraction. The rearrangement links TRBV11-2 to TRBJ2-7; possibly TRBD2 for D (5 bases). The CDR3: CASSFGWGEGEQYF. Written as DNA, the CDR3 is TGTGCCAGCAGCTTCGGCTGGGGTGAGGGCGAGCAGTACTTC.